A single sample gave rise to the 30 T cell receptor beta chains below, sequenced in a study of human T cells and chemical hapten exposure (dated by TCRdb to the early 2020s). The method was RACE. Sequenced using a NextSeq 500. TCRdb itself trimmed the public reads at Q25 with fastp, ran MiXCR and retained productive beta chains. Here each entry gathers all rows of one CDR3 protein and keeps the most common genes and DNA. The sample yields some 300,000 distinct CDR3 sequences; over 5% were counted once. The ten largest make up about 8.7% of the sample. The time point label, read with the paper, signifies: pre-sensitization, week 0. The treatment or condition label here, explained by the study, means: therapeutic diphenylcyclopropenone sensitization with weekly scalp DPC. Sequencing used whole blood, obtained in connection with sensitization to the hapten diphenylcyclopropenone (DPC). These receptors were obtained from a woman aged 18-29 years with alopecia areata. Some clones in this sample may be carry-over from other donors' samples.

This clonotype showed up many times. The chain combines TRBV29-1 with TRBJ2-7; TRBD1 agrees at 11 bases. Germline V gene lookup returns CDR1 SQVTM and CDR2 ANQGSEA. The length of the CDR3 is 13 residues. V lost 4 bases and J lost 2; bases outside the gene matches: 1. The CDR3: CSVGTGGPYEQYF. The CDR3 region has the DNA TGCAGCGTTGGGACAGGGGGCCCCTACGAGCAGTACTTC.

Only a few counts were recorded for this clonotype. V and J are TRBV9 and TRBJ1-4; possibly TRBD1 for D (6 bases). Per germline, CDR1 SGDLS and CDR2 YYNGEE. The CDR3 totals 15 residues. The V and J ends lost 3 bases and 0 bases respectively, with 9 bases between them. CDR3 amino acids: CASSGRGATNEKLFF. CDR3 DNA sequence: TGTGCCAGCAGCGGAAGGGGGGCAACTAATGAAAAACTGTTTTTT.

This clonotype has ten or more counts. The J gene is TRBJ2-3, the V gene TRBV6-1; 9 bases agree with TRBD2. The ends lost 11 bases at V and 0 bases at J; junction bases unmatched: 6. This CDR3 is built from 14 residues. The germline gives CDR1 MNHNS, CDR2 SASEGT. CDR3 in DNA: TGTGCCGGGTCTAGCGGGGTTAGCACAGATACGCAGTATTTT. Its translation is CAGSSGVSTDTQYF.

This clonotype was detected many times. V gene TRBV28 combines with J gene TRBJ1-5; TRBD1 matches at 8 bases. CDR3 length: 18 residues. The germline CDR1 and CDR2 sequences are MDHEN and SYDVKM. V lost 1 base to trimming and J lost 6 bases; unmatched junction nucleotides: 14. CDR3 sequence reads: CASSLFRSGGDVGQPQHF. CDR3 DNA sequence: TGTGCCAGCAGTTTATTTCGTTCAGGGGGCGATGTTGGTCAGCCCCAGCATTTT.

The genes are TRBV7-2 and TRBJ1-1, with D possibly TRBD1 on 6 matching bases. Germline assignment: CDR1 SGHTA and CDR2 FQGNSA. The CDR3 has 13 residues. V was pared by 4 bases and J by 7 bases, with 13 bases between. CDR3 DNA sequence: TGTGCCAGCAGCTCCCGGGACACCCTTGAAGCTTTCTTT. This sequence encodes CASSSRDTLEAFF.

In this sample, this clonotype turned up a few times. The rearrangement uses TRBV5-1 and TRBJ1-3; weak D call: TRBD1 (6 bases). The length of the CDR3 is 16 residues. Germline loops: CDR1 SGHRS, CDR2 YFSETQ. Between the trimmed V and J ends, which lost 0 bases and 2 bases, there was a span of 12 bases. The CDR3 reads CASSLGDGGTGNTIYF. CDR3 DNA sequence: TGCGCCAGCAGCTTGGGGGACGGGGGCACTGGAAACACCATATATTTT.

This clonotype was seen repeatedly, ten times or more. The chain is built from TRBV29-1 and TRBJ1-5, with D possibly TRBD1 on 6 matching bases. The CDR3 runs 15 residues. V lost 4 bases, J lost 5 bases, and 18 bases lay in between. The germline V gene has CDR1 SQVTM and CDR2 ANQGSEA. In DNA, the CDR3 is TGCAGCGTTGGAATTGGGGGCTCCGCGGATCAGCCCCAGCATTTT. As protein: CSVGIGGSADQPQHF.

This clonotype was counted at least ten times. The chain joins TRBV5-1 to TRBJ1-1, with D maybe TRBD1 (5 bases). The CDR3 runs 14 residues. V was trimmed by 0 bases and J by 5 bases, leaving 11 bases between them. The germline gives CDR1 SGHRS, CDR2 YFSETQ. The CDR3 loop is CASSLAYGGTEAFF. The CDR3 nucleotides read TGCGCCAGCAGCTTGGCATACGGGGGGACTGAAGCTTTCTTT.

This clonotype is termed medium-sized. V usage is TRBV6-6 and J usage is TRBJ2-3, with D perhaps matching TRBD2 (6 bases). From germline, CDR1 is MNHNY and CDR2 SVGAGI (reference sequence). With 2 bases removed from V and 7 bases from J, the gap between germline ends came to 16 bases. This CDR3 has 15 residues. The CDR3 is CASSYVRGPDYTQYF. The CDR3 DNA sequence: TGTGCCAGCAGTTACGTGCGGGGTCCCGACTATACGCAGTATTTT.

This clonotype was seen repeatedly, ten times or more. The genes are TRBV7-3 and TRBJ2-3; D not certain. The CDR3 totals 15 residues. In germline, CDR1 is SGHTA, CDR2 FQGTGA. V was cut by 5 bases and J by 0 bases, with 12 bases left in between. The CDR3 bases are TGTGCCAGCAGCCTTCTGGGCCCTAGCACAGATACGCAGTATTTT. Encoded protein: CASSLLGPSTDTQYF.

This clonotype turned up a few times. This chain links TRBV18 with TRBJ2-7; 9 positions match TRBD1. Germline trimming cut 2 bases from V and 2 bases from J; bases unmatched to any gene: 7. CDR1 is KGHSH and CDR2 is LQKENI in the germline V gene. CDR3 size: 16 residues. The CDR3 spells CASSPARDRAPYEQYF. The CDR3 DNA sequence: TGTGCCAGCTCACCAGCTCGGGACAGGGCTCCCTACGAGCAGTACTTC.

This clonotype was recorded many times. The V call is TRBV7-2, the J call TRBJ2-2; no clear D. Germline V gene sequence: CDR1 SGHTA, CDR2 FQGNSA. The CDR3 has 13 residues. V gave up 6 bases and J gave up 0 bases, with 5 bases separating them. The CDR3 region is CASSISNTGELFF. The CDR3 bases are TGTGCCAGCAGTATCTCGAACACCGGGGAGCTGTTTTTT.

The table lists this clonotype with a few counts. The chain is built from TRBV24-1 and TRBJ2-3; D not certain. Trimming removed 1 base at V and 5 bases at J, with 3 bases between. Per germline, CDR1 KGHDR and CDR2 SFDVKD. The CDR3 consists of 12 residues. The CDR3 reads CATSDFIDTQYF. The CDR3 region has the DNA TGTGCCACCAGTGATTTTATAGATACGCAGTATTTT.

At least ten counts were recorded for this clonotype. The rearrangement links TRBV6-2 or TRBV6-3 to TRBJ1-1; D is perhaps TRBD1 (5 bases). V was clipped by 7 bases and J by 0 bases, with 12 bases between them. The CDR3 runs 14 residues. The germline CDR1 and CDR2 sequences are MNHEY and SVGEGT. The CDR3 region has the DNA TGTGCCAGCACCCGACAGTCCATGAACACTGAAGCTTTCTTT. Its translation: CASTRQSMNTEAFF.

In its sample, this clonotype was seen a few times. This rearrangement joins TRBV6-5 to TRBJ1-2; D possibly corresponds to TRBD1 (5 bases). Trimming took 2 bases from V and 1 from J, leaving 11 bases between them. The CDR3 has 15 residues. CDR1 MNHEY and CDR2 SVGAGI come from the germline V gene. CDR3 protein: CASSYSREGNYGYTF. CDR3 in DNA: TGTGCCAGCAGTTACAGCAGGGAGGGTAACTATGGCTACACCTTC.

This clonotype has just a few counts. The chain recombines TRBV4-2 with TRBJ2-5; D is uncertain. V lost 6 bases and J 1 base, leaving 12 bases between the germline ends. The CDR3 spans 14 residues. CDR1 and CDR2 (germline): LGHNA, YNFKEQ. CDR3 in DNA: TGTGCCAGCAGTCCTCATGGCAGCCAAGAGACCCAGTACTTC. This codes for CASSPHGSQETQYF.

This clonotype has a single count. Since a much larger clone is just one base distant, this may be a read error. This chain connects TRBV6-2 or TRBV6-3 to TRBJ2-7, with D tentatively TRBD1 (6 bases). The CDR3 is 14 residues long. Trimming took 6 bases from V and 6 from J, leaving 18 bases between them. Germline CDR1 is MNHEY and CDR2 is SVGEGT. CDR3 sequence reads: CASRTSGTPGEQYF. For the CDR3, the DNA is TGTGCCAGCAGGACATCCGGGACACCGGGCGAGCAGTACTTC.

As for this clonotype: A read error is possible here, since a much larger clone lies one base away. The rearrangement uses TRBV20-1 and TRBJ2-7, with a possible D match to TRBD2 (6 bases). The CDR3 extends over 14 amino acids. In germline, CDR1 is DFQATT, CDR2 SNEGSKA (reference sequence). V was clipped by 1 base and J by 6 bases, with 16 bases between them. The CDR3 DNA follows: TGCAGTGCTAGAGTTGGTATGAGGGAGGTCGAGCAGTACTTC. Its protein is CSARVGMREVEQYF.

Ten or more counts support this clonotype. The CDR3 loop reads CAISVASTDTQYF. The CDR3 region has the DNA TGTGCCATCAGTGTCGCTAGCACAGATACGCAGTATTTT. The chain combines TRBV10-3 with TRBJ2-3, with D hard to call. V was pared by 4 bases and J by 0 bases, with 5 bases between. The length of the CDR3 is 13 residues. The germline V gene encodes CDR1 ENHRY and CDR2 SYGVKD.

J is TRBJ1-6 and V is TRBV20-1, with D uncertain. Germline loops: CDR1 DFQATT, CDR2 SNEGSKA (reference sequence). This CDR3 comprises 15 residues. V gave up 5 bases and J gave up 3 bases, with 14 bases separating them. CDR3: CSALVPGHYNSPLHF. The DNA of the CDR3 is TGCAGTGCTCTAGTTCCGGGCCACTATAATTCACCCCTCCACTTT.

V usage is TRBV7-6 and J usage is TRBJ2-4, with no clear D. The ends were cut back, 5 bases at V and 1 base at J, with 12 bases in the middle. Germline CDR1 is SGHVS and CDR2 is FNYEAQ. The CDR3 covers 15 residues. The CDR3, as DNA: TGTGCCAGCAGCATACGCGTGGGGGCCAAAAACATTCAGTACTTC. Translation gives CASSIRVGAKNIQYF. The whole variable domain, filled in from reference TRBV7-6 and TRBJ2-4, reads GAGVSQSPRYKVTKRGQDVALRCDPISGHVSLYWYRQALGQGPEFLTYFNYEAQQDKSGLPNDRFSAERPEGSISTLTIQRTEQRDSAMYRCASSIRVGAKNIQYFGAGTRLSVL.

The rearrangement joins TRBV20-1 to TRBJ2-3, with 7 bases that match TRBD1. Unmatched junction bases numbered 12, after V lost 6 bases and J lost 6 bases. Germline values: CDR1 DFQATT, CDR2 SNEGSKA (reference sequence). The CDR3 loop spans 14 amino acids. CDR3 loop: CSAGDSKTVDTQYF. CDR3 DNA: TGCAGTGCGGGGGACAGCAAGACAGTGGATACGCAGTATTTT.

This clonotype was picked up a small number of times. The chain employs TRBV6-6 and TRBJ2-7; D may correspond to TRBD1 or TRBD2 (5 bases each). The V end was cut by 6 bases, the J end by 2 bases, with 8 bases between. The CDR3 length is 12 residues. Germline V gives CDR1 MNHNY, CDR2 SVGAGI (reference sequence). The CDR3 loop reads CASRRDAYEQYF. CDR3 coding DNA: TGTGCCAGCAGACGGGACGCCTACGAGCAGTACTTC.

This clonotype was seen ten or more times. This chain connects TRBV6-2 or TRBV6-3 to TRBJ1-6, with a tentative D call TRBD1 (5 bases). V was trimmed by 4 bases and J by 11 bases, leaving 12 bases between them. The CDR3 extends over 13 amino acids. Germline-derived CDR1 and CDR2 are MNHEY and SVGEGT. This CDR3 is CASSSPTAAPLHF. The CDR3 coding sequence is TGTGCCAGCAGTTCCCCGACAGCGGCACCCCTCCACTTT.

Only a few counts were recorded for this clonotype. The chain combines TRBV29-1 with TRBJ1-2; TRBD1 matches 9 bases. Looked up from germline, CDR1 is SQVTM and CDR2 is ANQGSEA. The length of the CDR3 is 13 residues. The CDR3 reads CSVLRDRVYGYTF. The CDR3 DNA is TGCAGTGTCCTCAGGGACAGGGTTTATGGCTACACCTTC.

Many counts were recorded for this clonotype. The chain employs TRBV5-4 and TRBJ1-6; TRBD1 is a possible D gene (5 bases). The CDR3 length is 12 residues. Germline V lookup: CDR1 SGHNT, CDR2 YYREEE (reference sequence). V lost 5 bases and J 14 bases, leaving 14 bases between the germline ends. The CDR3: CASSRTWGALHF. The CDR3 bases are TGTGCCAGCAGTCGGACGTGGGGGGCCCTCCACTTT. The full variable domain, completed using reference TRBV5-4 and TRBJ1-6, is ETGVTQSPTHLIKTRGQQVTLRCSSQSGHNTVSWYQQALGQGPQFIFQYYREEENGRGNFPPRFSGLQFPNYSSELNVNALELDDSALYLCASSRTWGALHFGNGTRLTVT.

This chain connects TRBV6-5 to TRBJ1-2; D may be TRBD1 (5 bases). CDR3 length: 12 amino acids. CDR1 MNHEY and CDR2 SVGAGI come from the germline V gene. V was clipped by 6 bases and J by 7 bases, with 12 bases between them. CDR3 sequence reads: CASSHRDRGYTF. The CDR3 nucleotides are TGTGCCAGCAGCCACCGGGACCGTGGCTACACCTTC.

The V gene is TRBV12-3 or TRBV12-4, the J gene TRBJ1-1; no definite D call. V was pared by 3 bases and J by 0 bases, with 11 bases between. The CDR3 is 15 amino acids. The CDR3 DNA reads as TGTGCCAGCAGTTTTTGGGCAGATATGAACACTGAAGCTTTCTTT. Translating it yields CASSFWADMNTEAFF.

This clonotype was recorded a few times. V and J are TRBV7-2 and TRBJ1-4, with 7 bases that match TRBD1. J was trimmed by 8 bases and V by 3 bases; bases with no gene match: 6. CDR1 and CDR2 from the germline V gene are SGHTA and FQGNSA. This CDR3 is built from 14 residues. Here the CDR3 reads CASSFTGVGEKLFF. The DNA for the CDR3 is TGTGCCAGCAGCTTCACAGGGGTCGGAGAAAAACTGTTTTTT.

The rearrangement links TRBV6-6 to TRBJ1-5, with D perhaps matching TRBD1 (6 bases). This CDR3 is 16 amino acids long. Germline CDR1 MNHNY, CDR2 SVGAGI (reference sequence). V was shortened by 6 bases and J by 3 bases, with 18 bases between the two germline ends. The DNA for the CDR3 is TGTGCCAGCAGGCCGGGAGGAGGGGGATCCAATCAGCCCCAGCATTTT. It is translated as CASRPGGGGSNQPQHF.